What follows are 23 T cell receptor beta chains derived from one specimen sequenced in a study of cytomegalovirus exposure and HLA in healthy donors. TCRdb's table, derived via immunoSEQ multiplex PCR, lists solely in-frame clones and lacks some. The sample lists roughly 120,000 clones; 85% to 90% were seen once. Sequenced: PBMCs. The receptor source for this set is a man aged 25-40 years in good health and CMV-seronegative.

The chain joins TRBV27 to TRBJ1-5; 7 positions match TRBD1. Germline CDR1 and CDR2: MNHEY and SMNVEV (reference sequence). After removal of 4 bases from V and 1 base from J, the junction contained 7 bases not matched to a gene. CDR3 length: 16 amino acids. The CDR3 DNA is TGTGCCAGCAGTTCCTCCTTACAGGGGAGCAATCAGCCCCAGCATTTT. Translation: CASSSSLQGSNQPQHF.

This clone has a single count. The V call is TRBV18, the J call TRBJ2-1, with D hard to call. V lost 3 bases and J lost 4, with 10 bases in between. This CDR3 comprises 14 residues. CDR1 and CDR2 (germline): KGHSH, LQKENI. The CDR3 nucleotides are TGTGCCAGCTCACCCCCGGGTATATACAATGAGCAGTTCTTC. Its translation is CASSPPGIYNEQFF.

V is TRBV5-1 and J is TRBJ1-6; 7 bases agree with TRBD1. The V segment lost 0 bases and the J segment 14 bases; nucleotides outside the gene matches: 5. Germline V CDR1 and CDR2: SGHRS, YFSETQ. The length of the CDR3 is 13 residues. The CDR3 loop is CASSLGGQSTLHF. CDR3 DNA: TGCGCCAGCAGCTTGGGGGGACAGTCAACCCTCCACTTT.

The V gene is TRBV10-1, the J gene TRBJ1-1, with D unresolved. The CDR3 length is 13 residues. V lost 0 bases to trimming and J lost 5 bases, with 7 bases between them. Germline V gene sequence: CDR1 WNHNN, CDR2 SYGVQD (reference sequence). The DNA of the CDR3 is TGCGCCAGCAGTGAGTCGCGGAGGACTGAAGCTTTCTTT. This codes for CASSESRRTEAFF.

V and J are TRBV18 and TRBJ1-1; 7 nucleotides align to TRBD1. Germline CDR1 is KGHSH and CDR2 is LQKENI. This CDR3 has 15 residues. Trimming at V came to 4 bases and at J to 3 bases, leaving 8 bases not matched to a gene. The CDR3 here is CASSRMGQRDTEAFF. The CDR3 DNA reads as TGTGCCAGCTCACGGATGGGACAGAGGGACACTGAAGCTTTCTTT.

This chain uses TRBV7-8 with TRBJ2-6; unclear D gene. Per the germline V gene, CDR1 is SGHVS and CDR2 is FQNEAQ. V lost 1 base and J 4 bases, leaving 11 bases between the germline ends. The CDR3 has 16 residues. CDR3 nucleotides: TGTGCCAGCAGCTTAGTGGCCCCAACCGGGGCCAACGTCCTGACTTTC. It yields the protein CASSLVAPTGANVLTF.

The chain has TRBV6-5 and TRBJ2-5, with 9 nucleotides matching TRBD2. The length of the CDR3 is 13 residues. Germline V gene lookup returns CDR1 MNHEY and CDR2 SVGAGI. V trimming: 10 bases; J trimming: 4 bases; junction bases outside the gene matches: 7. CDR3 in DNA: TGTGCCACGCACAGGACTAGCGTAGAGACCCAGTACTTC. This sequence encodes CATHRTSVETQYF.

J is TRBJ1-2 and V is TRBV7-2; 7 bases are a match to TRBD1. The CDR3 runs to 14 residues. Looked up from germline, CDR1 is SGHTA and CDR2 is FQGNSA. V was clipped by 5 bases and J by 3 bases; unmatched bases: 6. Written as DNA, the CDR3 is TGTGCCAGCAGCCTCTATCAGGGGGACTATGGCTACACCTTC. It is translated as CASSLYQGDYGYTF.

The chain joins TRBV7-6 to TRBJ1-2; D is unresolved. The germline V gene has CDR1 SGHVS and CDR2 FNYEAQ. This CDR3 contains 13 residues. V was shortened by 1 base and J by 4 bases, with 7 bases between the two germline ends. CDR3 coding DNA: TGTGCCAGCAGCTTAGGCAGTATCTATGGCTACACCTTC. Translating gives CASSLGSIYGYTF.

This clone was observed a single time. The CDR3 nucleotides are TGTGCCAGCAGGCAGGGGGCTGGTACTGAAGCTTTCTTT. Its protein is CASRQGAGTEAFF. The V call is TRBV6-1, the J call TRBJ1-1; 8 nucleotides agree with TRBD1. The CDR3 runs 13 residues. Germline loops: CDR1 MNHNS, CDR2 SASEGT. With V trimmed by 6 bases and J by 5 bases, 5 bases remained unmatched.

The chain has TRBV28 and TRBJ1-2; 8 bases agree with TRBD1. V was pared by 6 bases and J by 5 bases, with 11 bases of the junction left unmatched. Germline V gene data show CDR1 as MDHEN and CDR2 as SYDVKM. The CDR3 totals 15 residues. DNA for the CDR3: TGTGCCAGCAGGACAGGGGACATAGACTTATATGGCTACACCTTC. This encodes CASRTGDIDLYGYTF.

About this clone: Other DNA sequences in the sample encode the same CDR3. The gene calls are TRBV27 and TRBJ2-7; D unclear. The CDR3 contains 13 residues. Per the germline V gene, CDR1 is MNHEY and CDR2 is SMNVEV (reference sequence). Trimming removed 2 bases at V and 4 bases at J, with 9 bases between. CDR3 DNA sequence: TGTGCCAGCAGTTTAAGTGGCGGATACGAGCAGTACTTC. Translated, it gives CASSLSGGYEQYF.

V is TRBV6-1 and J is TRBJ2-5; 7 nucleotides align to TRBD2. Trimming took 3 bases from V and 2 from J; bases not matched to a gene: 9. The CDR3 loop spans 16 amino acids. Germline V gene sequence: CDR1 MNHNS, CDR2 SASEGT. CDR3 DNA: TGTGCCAGCAGTGAGGCAGACTTGGGAGGGCAAGAGACCCAGTACTTC. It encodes CASSEADLGGQETQYF.

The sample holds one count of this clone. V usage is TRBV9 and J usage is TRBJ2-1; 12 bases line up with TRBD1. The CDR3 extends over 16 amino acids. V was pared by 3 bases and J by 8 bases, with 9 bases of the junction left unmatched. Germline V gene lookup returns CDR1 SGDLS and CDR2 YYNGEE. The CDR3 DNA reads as TGTGCCAGCAGCGACCCGGGACAGGGGGCTGGCGATGAGCAGTTCTTC. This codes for CASSDPGQGAGDEQFF.

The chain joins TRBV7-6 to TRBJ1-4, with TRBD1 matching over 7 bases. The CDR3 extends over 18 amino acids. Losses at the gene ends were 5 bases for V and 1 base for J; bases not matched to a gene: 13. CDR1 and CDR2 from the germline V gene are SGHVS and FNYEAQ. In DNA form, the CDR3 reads TGTGCCAGCAGCCCCCGGACAGGCCTGGGGCTAACTAATGAAAAACTGTTTTTT. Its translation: CASSPRTGLGLTNEKLFF.

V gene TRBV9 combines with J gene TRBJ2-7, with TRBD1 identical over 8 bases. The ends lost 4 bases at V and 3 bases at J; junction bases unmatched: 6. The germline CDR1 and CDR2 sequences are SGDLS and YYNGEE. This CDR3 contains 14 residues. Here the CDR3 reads CASSLGQGSYEQYF. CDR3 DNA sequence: TGTGCCAGCAGCTTAGGACAGGGAAGCTACGAGCAGTACTTC.

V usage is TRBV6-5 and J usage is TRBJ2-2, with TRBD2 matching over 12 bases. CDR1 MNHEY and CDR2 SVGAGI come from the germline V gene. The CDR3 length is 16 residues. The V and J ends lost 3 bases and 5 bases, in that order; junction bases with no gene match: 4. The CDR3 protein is CASSYSLAGGTGELFF. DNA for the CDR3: TGTGCCAGCAGTTATTCCCTAGCGGGGGGGACCGGGGAGCTGTTTTTT.

The CDR3 nucleotides read TGTGCCAGCGAGTCCAATAACTACGAGCAGTACTTC. Translated: CASESNNYEQYF. The rearrangement joins TRBV2 to TRBJ2-7; D unclear. Trimming left V 8 bases short and J 3 bases short, with 11 bases between. Germline CDR1 and CDR2: SNHLY and FYNNEI. This CDR3 has 12 residues.

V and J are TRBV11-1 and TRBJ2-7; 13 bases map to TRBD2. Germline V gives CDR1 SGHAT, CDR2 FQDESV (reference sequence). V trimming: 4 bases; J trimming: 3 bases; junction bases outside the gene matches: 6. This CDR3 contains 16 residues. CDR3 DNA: TGTGCCAGCAGCTCTTCGACTAGCGGGGGGCTCTACGAGCAGTACTTC. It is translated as CASSSSTSGGLYEQYF.

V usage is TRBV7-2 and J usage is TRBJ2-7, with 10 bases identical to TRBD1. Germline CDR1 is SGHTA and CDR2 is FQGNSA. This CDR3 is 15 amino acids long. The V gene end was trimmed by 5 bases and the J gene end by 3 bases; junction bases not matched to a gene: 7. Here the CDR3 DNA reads TGTGCCAGCAGCATACGACAGGGGGCAGGCTACGAGCAGTACTTC. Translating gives CASSIRQGAGYEQYF. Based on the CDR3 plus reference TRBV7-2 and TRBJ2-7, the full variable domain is GAGVSQSPSNKVTEKGKDVELRCDPISGHTALYWYRQSLGQGLEFLIYFQGNSAPDKSGLPSDRFSAERTGGSVSTLTIQRTQQEDSAVYLCASSIRQGAGYEQYFGPGTRLTVT.

The chain's CDR3 is CASSSPRGGVNTEAFF. CDR3 bases: TGTGCCAGCAGTTCCCCCCGGGGCGGGGTGAACACTGAAGCTTTCTTT. V is TRBV6-5 and J is TRBJ1-1; perhaps TRBD1 as D (5 bases). CDR1 and CDR2 (germline): MNHEY, SVGAGI. V lost 4 bases and J lost 0, with 15 bases in between. The CDR3 has 16 amino acids.

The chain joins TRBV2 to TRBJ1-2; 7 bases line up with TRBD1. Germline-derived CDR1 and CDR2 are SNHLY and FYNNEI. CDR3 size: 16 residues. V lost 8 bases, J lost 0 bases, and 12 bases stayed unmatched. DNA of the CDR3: TGTGCCAGCCTTTACCCCGGGACAGACACTAACTATGGCTACACCTTC. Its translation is CASLYPGTDTNYGYTF.

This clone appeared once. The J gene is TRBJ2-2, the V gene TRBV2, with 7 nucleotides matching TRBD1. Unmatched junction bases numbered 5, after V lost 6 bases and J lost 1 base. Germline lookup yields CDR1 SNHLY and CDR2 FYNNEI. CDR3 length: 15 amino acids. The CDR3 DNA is TGTGCCAGCAGACGGACAGGTGGGAACACCGGGGAGCTGTTTTTT. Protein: CASRRTGGNTGELFF. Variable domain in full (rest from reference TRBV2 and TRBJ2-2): EPEVTQTPSHQVTQMGQEVILRCVPISNHLYFYWYRQILGQKVEFLVSFYNNEISEKSEIFDDQFSVERPDGSNFTLKIRSTKLEDSAMYFCASRRTGGNTGELFFGEGSRLTVL.